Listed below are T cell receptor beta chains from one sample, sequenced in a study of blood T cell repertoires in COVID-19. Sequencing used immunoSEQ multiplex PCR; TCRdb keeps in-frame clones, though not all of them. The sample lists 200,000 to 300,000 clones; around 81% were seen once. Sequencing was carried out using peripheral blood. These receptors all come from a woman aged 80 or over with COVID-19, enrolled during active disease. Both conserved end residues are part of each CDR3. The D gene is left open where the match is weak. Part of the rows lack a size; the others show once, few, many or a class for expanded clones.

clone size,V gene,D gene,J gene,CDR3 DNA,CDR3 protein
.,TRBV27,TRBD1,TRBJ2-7,TGTGCCAGCAGTTTATCGACTTCCAGGACAGGGAACTACGAGCAGTACTTC,CASSLSTSRTGNYEQYF
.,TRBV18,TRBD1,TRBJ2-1,TGTGCCAGCTCACCTGGACAGGTTACCTACAATGAGCAGTTCTTC,CASSPGQVTYNEQFF
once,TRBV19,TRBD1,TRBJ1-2,TGTGCCAGTATCGCGGACAGGCTCGGCTATGGCTACACCTTC,CASIADRLGYGYTF
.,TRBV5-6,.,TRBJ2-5,TGTGCCAGCAGCTTGGGGACAACCTACGGGGAGACCCAGTACTTC,CASSLGTTYGETQYF
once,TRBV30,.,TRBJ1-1,TGTGCCTGGAGTTCCTACCTTCAGAACACTGAAGCTTTCTTT,CAWSSYLQNTEAFF
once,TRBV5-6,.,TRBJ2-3,TGTGCCAGCAGACGCCGACTAGTAATAGATACGCAGTATTTT,CASRRRLVIDTQYF
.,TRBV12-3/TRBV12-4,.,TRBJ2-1,TGTGCCAGCAGTTTAACTCCTCGAAATGAGCAGTTCTTC,CASSLTPRNEQFF
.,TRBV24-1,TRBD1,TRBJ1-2,TGTGCCACCAGTGATGAGGGGGCTAGGGGCTACACCTTC,CATSDEGARGYTF
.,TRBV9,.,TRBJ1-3,TGTGCCAGCAGCGTGAGTTTTGGCTCTGGAAACACCATATATTTT,CASSVSFGSGNTIYF
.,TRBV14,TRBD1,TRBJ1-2,TGTGCCAGCAGCCACGAAAGGACAGGGTCGTTCGGCTACACCTTC,CASSHERTGSFGYTF
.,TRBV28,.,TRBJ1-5,TGTGCCAGCAGTCGCGGGATCGGGACCCCTCAGCCCCAGCATTTT,CASSRGIGTPQPQHF